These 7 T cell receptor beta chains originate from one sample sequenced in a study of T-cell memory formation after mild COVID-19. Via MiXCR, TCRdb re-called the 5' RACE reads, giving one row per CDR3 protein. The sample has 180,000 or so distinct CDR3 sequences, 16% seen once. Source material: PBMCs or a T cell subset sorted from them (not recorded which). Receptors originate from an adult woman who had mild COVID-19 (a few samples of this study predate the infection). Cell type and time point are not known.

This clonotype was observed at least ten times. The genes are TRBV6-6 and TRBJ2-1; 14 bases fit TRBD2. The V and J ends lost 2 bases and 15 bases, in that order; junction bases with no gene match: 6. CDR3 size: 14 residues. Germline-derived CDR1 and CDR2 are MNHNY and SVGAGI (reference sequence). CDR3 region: CASSYAGLAGDRFF. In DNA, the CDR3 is TGTGCCAGCAGTTACGCGGGACTAGCGGGAGACCGGTTCTTC.

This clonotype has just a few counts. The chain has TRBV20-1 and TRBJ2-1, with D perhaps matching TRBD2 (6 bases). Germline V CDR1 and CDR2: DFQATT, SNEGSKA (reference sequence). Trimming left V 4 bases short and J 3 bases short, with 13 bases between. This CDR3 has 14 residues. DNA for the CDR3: TGCAGTGCTACGACTAGGGTTGGCTACAATGAGCAGTTCTTC. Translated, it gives CSATTRVGYNEQFF.

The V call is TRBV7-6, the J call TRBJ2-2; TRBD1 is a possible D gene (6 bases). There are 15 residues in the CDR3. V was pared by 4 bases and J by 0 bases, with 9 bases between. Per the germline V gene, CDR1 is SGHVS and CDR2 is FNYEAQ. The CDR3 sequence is CASSSRTANTGELFF. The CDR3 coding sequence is TGTGCCAGCAGCTCGCGGACAGCGAACACCGGGGAGCTGTTTTTT. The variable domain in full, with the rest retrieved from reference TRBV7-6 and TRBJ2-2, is GAGVSQSPRYKVTKRGQDVALRCDPISGHVSLYWYRQALGQGPEFLTYFNYEAQQDKSGLPNDRFSAERPEGSISTLTIQRTEQRDSAMYRCASSSRTANTGELFFGEGSRLTVL.

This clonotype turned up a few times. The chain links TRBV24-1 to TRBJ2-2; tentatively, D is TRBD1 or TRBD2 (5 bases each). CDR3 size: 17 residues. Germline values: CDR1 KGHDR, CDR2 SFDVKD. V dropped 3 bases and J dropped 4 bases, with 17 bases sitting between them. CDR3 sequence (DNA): TGTGCCACCAGTGATCCCGAGGGTAAGGGGTCCACCGGGGAGCTGTTTTTT. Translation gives CATSDPEGKGSTGELFF.

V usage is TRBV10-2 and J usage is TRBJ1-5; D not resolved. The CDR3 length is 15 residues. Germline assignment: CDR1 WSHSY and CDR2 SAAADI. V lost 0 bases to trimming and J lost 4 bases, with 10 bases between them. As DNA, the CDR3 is TGCGCCAGCAGTGAGTCGAGATCGGGGAATCAGCCCCAGCATTTT. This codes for CASSESRSGNQPQHF.

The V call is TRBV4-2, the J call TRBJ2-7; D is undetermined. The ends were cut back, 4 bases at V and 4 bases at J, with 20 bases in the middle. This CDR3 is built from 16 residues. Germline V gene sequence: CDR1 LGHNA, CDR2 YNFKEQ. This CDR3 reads CASSPKEDKDEYEQYF. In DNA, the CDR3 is TGTGCCAGCAGCCCCAAGGAAGATAAGGATGAGTACGAGCAGTACTTC.

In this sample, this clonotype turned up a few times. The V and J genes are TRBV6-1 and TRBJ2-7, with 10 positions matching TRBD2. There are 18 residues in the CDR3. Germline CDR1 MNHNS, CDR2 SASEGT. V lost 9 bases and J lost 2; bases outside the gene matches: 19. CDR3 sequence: CASHKEGQLAGRTYEQYF. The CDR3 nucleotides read TGTGCCAGTCACAAGGAGGGCCAACTAGCGGGGAGAACCTACGAGCAGTACTTC.